This TCR beta chain was documented in a study of T cells in Graves' hyperthyroidism and ophthalmopathy. General study findings and limits: The model made its ophthalmopathy prediction, and onset followed a median approximately 6 months later. Clonotypes that were expanded in thyroid above 0.001 mostly appeared in blood too.

Stable Graves' hyperthyroidism meant no ophthalmopathy progression within 18 months. CDR1 and CDR2 (germline): MNHNS, SASEGT. The CDR3 loop spans 15 amino acids. Trimming removed 2 bases from V and 3 bases from J, with 13 bases in between. Details on this clonotype: Its antigen is as yet unknown.

RNA transcripts served as the template for amplifying TCR beta CDR3 regions. During a first-round RT-PCR of the TCR CDR3, the HTBI primer set was used. TCRdb called the multiplex PCR reads again in MiXCR, with one record for every CDR3 protein. The repertoire holds around 450,000 distinct CDR3 sequences, with roughly 13% as singletons. This chain connects TRBV6-1 to TRBJ1-2; D not certain. This sequence was found in a young woman with Graves' hyperthyroidism. The sample was blood. The DNA of the CDR3 is TGTGCCAGCAGTGAACGGCTGTCGACCGACTATGGCTACACCTTC. It is translated as CASSERLSTDYGYTF.